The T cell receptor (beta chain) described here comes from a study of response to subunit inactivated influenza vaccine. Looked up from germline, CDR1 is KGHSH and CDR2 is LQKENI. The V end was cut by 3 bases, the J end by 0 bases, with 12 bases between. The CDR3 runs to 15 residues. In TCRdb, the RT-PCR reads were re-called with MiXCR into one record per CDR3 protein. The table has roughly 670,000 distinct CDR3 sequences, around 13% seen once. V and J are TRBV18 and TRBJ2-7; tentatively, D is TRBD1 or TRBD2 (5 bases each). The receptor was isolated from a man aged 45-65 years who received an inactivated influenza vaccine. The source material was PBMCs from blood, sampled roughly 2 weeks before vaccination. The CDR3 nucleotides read TGTGCCAGCTCACCCTCGGGACCCAGCTCCTACGAGCAGTACTTC. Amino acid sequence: CASSPSGPSSYEQYF.